This passage covers 17 T cell receptor beta chains from one sample sequenced in a study of early stage breast cancer tumors. Produced via immunoSEQ multiplex PCR; TCRdb's table is partial and in-frame only. The profile shows 50,000 or so clones, 65% to 90% of them singletons. The sequenced material came from blood. Source of these receptors: a person between 45 and 65 years old with breast cancer.

The rearrangement links TRBV29-1 to TRBJ1-1; TRBD1 aligns across 10 bases. This CDR3 has 16 amino acids. V shed 0 bases and J 3 bases; nucleotides not matched to a gene: 7. CDR1 and CDR2 (germline): SQVTM, ANQGSEA. The CDR3 sequence is CSVEDRGGTGDTEAFF. In DNA, the CDR3 is TGCAGCGTTGAAGATAGAGGGGGGACAGGGGACACTGAAGCTTTCTTT.

The chain is built from TRBV18 and TRBJ2-2; the D gene is possibly TRBD1 (5 bases). Trimming took 5 bases from V and 0 from J, leaving 13 bases between them. The CDR3 covers 16 residues. CDR1 and CDR2 from the germline V gene are KGHSH and LQKENI. The CDR3 nucleotides are TGTGCCAGCTCATTAGGGGCCCCTCCGAACACCGGGGAGCTGTTTTTT. Translation: CASSLGAPPNTGELFF.

A single count supports this clone. The genes are TRBV6-1 and TRBJ1-1; unclear D gene. CDR1 and CDR2 from the germline V gene are MNHNS and SASEGT. Trimming removed 3 bases at V and 1 base at J, with 9 bases between. The CDR3 is made up of 14 amino acids. CDR3 in amino acids: CASSDLGTNTEAFF. In DNA, the CDR3 is TGTGCCAGCAGTGATTTGGGAACGAACACTGAAGCTTTCTTT.

This chain uses TRBV6-5 with TRBJ2-7; D is unclear. Trimming removed 2 bases from V and 6 bases from J, with 14 bases in between. The germline CDR1 and CDR2 sequences are MNHEY and SVGAGI. The length of the CDR3 is 14 residues. The CDR3 protein is CASSYKASTSEQYF. Written as DNA, the CDR3 is TGTGCCAGCAGTTACAAGGCGTCGACGTCCGAGCAGTACTTC.

The V call is TRBV7-9, the J call TRBJ2-2; 8 nucleotides agree with TRBD1. Per the germline V gene, CDR1 is SEHNR and CDR2 is FQNEAQ (reference sequence). V trimming: 5 bases; J trimming: 1 base; junction bases outside the gene matches: 6. The CDR3 contains 16 residues. The CDR3 reads CASSPSGTGNTGELFF. For the CDR3, the DNA is TGTGCCAGCAGCCCTTCCGGGACAGGGAACACCGGGGAGCTGTTTTTT.

This rearrangement joins TRBV5-4 to TRBJ2-7; the match to TRBD2 covers 11 bases. V lost 4 bases and J lost 4; bases outside the gene matches: 4. This CDR3 is built from 14 residues. The germline gives CDR1 SGHNT, CDR2 YYREEE (reference sequence). CDR3 nucleotide sequence: TGTGCCAGCAGCAAGGGACTAGCGGCTTACGAGCAGTACTTC. It codes for CASSKGLAAYEQYF.

This clone was detected a few times. This sequence joins TRBV29-1 and TRBJ2-1, with D possibly TRBD1 on 6 matching bases. The CDR3 consists of 14 residues. The V end was cut by 7 bases, the J end by 4 bases, with 17 bases between. Germline CDR1 and CDR2: SQVTM and ANQGSEA. CDR3 region: CSAPGRTVYNEQFF. As DNA, the CDR3 is TGCAGCGCCCCTGGCAGGACAGTATACAATGAGCAGTTCTTC.

This chain connects TRBV7-2 to TRBJ1-2, with D possibly TRBD1 on 6 matching bases. The CDR3 covers 16 residues. Trimming removed 2 bases from V and 3 bases from J, with 16 bases in between. Germline loops: CDR1 SGHTA, CDR2 FQGNSA. CDR3 sequence: CASSLPDSLEDYGYTF. Written as DNA, the CDR3 is TGTGCCAGCAGCTTACCGGACAGTCTCGAAGACTATGGCTACACCTTC.

The gene calls are TRBV7-2 and TRBJ1-4; tentative D call: TRBD1 (5 bases). The CDR3 contains 16 residues. The V end was cut by 4 bases, the J end by 6 bases, with 18 bases between. In germline, CDR1 is SGHTA, CDR2 FQGNSA. The CDR3: CASSSTAGVLDEKLFF. The CDR3 DNA reads TGTGCCAGCAGCTCAACAGCGGGGGTTTTGGATGAAAAACTGTTTTTT.

This chain links TRBV5-1 with TRBJ2-7; no definite D call. Trimming pared 2 bases from V and 5 bases from J, leaving 17 bases between. Germline assignment: CDR1 SGHRS and CDR2 YFSETQ. This CDR3 is built from 15 residues. The CDR3 is CASSFRGETVNEQYF. The CDR3 bases are TGCGCCAGCAGCTTTCGCGGAGAGACCGTGAACGAGCAGTACTTC.

The chain employs TRBV5-1 and TRBJ2-7; 8 positions match TRBD1. CDR1 SGHRS and CDR2 YFSETQ come from the germline V gene. This CDR3 region has 14 residues. J lost 3 bases, V lost 3 bases, and 5 bases had no gene match. The CDR3 DNA is TGCGCCAGCAGCTCCGGGACAGGCTACTACGAGCAGTACTTC. It is translated as CASSSGTGYYEQYF.

As to this clone: One junction end disagrees with the germline gene, perhaps due to a read error. The chain links TRBV18 to TRBJ2-6; D unclear. The germline gives CDR1 KGHSH, CDR2 LQKENI. The CDR3 is 15 residues long. The CDR3 protein is CASSSPNSGANVLTF. The DNA for the CDR3 is TGTGCCAGCTCATCACCCAATTCTGGGGCCAACGTCCTGACTTTC.

CDR3: CASSVTGNNYGYTF. The CDR3 nucleotides are TGTGCCAGCAGCGTAACGGGAAATAACTATGGCTACACCTTC. This chain uses TRBV9 with TRBJ1-2; no definite D call. The germline V gene encodes CDR1 SGDLS and CDR2 YYNGEE. The CDR3 has 14 amino acids. Deletions cut 1 base from V and 1 base from J, with 8 bases between.

The chain uses TRBV6-5 and TRBJ1-6; D remains unclear. Between the trimmed V and J ends, which lost 0 bases and 12 bases, there was a span of 12 bases. Germline V gene data show CDR1 as MNHEY and CDR2 as SVGAGI. CDR3 size: 14 residues. The CDR3 DNA follows: TGTGCCAGCAGTTACTCGAAGCCGACCCAACCCCTCCACTTT. This translates into CASSYSKPTQPLHF.

V gene TRBV18 combines with J gene TRBJ1-3; no firm D call. Deletions cut 5 bases from V and 0 bases from J, with 20 bases between. Per germline, CDR1 KGHSH and CDR2 LQKENI. The CDR3 consists of 18 residues. CDR3 loop: CASSNGLYPLSSGNTIYF. CDR3 nucleotides: TGTGCCAGCTCAAATGGTTTGTACCCACTCAGCTCTGGAAACACCATATATTTT.

The chain recombines TRBV5-6 with TRBJ1-2; D might be TRBD1 (5 bases). Deletions cut 0 bases from V and 4 bases from J, with 16 bases between. CDR3 length equals 16 residues. Per germline, CDR1 SGHDT and CDR2 YYEEEE. The CDR3 bases are TGTGCCAGCAGCTTGGCAGGGCTATTGAGTGGCTATGGCTACACCTTC. It translates to CASSLAGLLSGYGYTF.

The chain employs TRBV7-8 and TRBJ2-3, with TRBD1 identical over 7 bases. J gave up 3 bases and V 0 bases, and 3 bases lay outside the gene matches. The germline CDR1 and CDR2 sequences are SGHVS and FQNEAQ. CDR3 length: 15 amino acids. In DNA, the CDR3 is TGTGCCAGCAGCTTAGCAAGACAGGGAACAGATACGCAGTATTTT. Protein product: CASSLARQGTDTQYF.